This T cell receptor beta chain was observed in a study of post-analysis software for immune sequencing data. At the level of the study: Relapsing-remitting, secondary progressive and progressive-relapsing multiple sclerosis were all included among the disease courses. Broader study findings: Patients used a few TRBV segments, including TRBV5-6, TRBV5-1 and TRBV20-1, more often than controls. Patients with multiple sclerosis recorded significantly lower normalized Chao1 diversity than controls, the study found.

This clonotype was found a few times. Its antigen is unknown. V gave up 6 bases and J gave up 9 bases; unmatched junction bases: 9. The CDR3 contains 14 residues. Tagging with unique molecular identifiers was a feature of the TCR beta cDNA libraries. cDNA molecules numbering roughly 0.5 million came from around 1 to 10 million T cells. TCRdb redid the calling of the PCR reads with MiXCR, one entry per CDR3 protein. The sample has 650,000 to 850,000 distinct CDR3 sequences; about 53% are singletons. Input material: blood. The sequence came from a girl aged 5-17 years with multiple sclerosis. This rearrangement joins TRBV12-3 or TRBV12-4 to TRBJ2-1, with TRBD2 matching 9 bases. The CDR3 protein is CASRVAGAAAEQFF. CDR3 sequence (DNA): TGTGCCAGCAGGGTAGCGGGAGCGGCGGCTGAGCAGTTCTTC.